This TCR beta chain was identified in a study of T cell responses to AZD1222 COVID-19 vaccine. Across the study: Second-dose intervals of approximately 4 or approximately 12 weeks were pooled. Study-wide findings and caveats: Donors were largely white British and mainly female; clonal diversity was possibly underestimated. Sampling captured repertoires only after the peak T cell response. Reportedly, nearly half of unique spike TCRs recognized epitopes outside B.1.351/B.1.1.7 mutations.

To note about this clone: The antigen is undetermined.

Data came from immunoSEQ multiplex PCR; TCRdb stores just in-frame clones and leaves some out. The data show 140,000 or so clones, about 90% seen once. The germline V and J ends were trimmed by 9 bases and 5 bases, with 12 bases remaining between them. Germline lookup yields CDR1 KGHDR and CDR2 SFDVKD. This CDR3 region has 13 residues. The chain is built from TRBV24-1 and TRBJ2-2; D is perhaps TRBD2 (5 bases). The sample consisted of peripheral blood, taken on day 0 of AZD1222 vaccination. The TCR comes from an adult in good health. The CDR3 protein is CATEGGWTGELFF. The CDR3 DNA reads as TGTGCCACCGAGGGTGGCTGGACCGGGGAGCTGTTTTTT.